One sample yielded the 9 T cell receptor beta chains listed below, sequenced in a study of blood T cell repertoires in COVID-19. TCRdb keeps only in-frame clones here, not all; method: immunoSEQ multiplex PCR. The table lists roughly 100,000 clones, 65% to 90% of them singletons. The sequencing input was peripheral blood. The source of these receptors is a man between 45 and 60 years old with acute or convalescent COVID-19.

This chain links TRBV27 with TRBJ2-5, with 14 bases identical to TRBD2. CDR3 size: 14 residues. Losses at the gene ends were 6 bases for V and 5 bases for J; bases not matched to a gene: 2. In germline, CDR1 is MNHEY, CDR2 SMNVEV (reference sequence). This CDR3 reads CASSRLAGGETQYF. CDR3 sequence (DNA): TGTGCCAGCAGCCGACTAGCGGGAGGGGAGACCCAGTACTTC.

The chain has TRBV27 and TRBJ1-2, with 8 bases identical to TRBD1. Trimming at V came to 5 bases and at J to 7 bases, leaving 3 bases not matched to a gene. CDR3 length: 12 amino acids. The germline V gene encodes CDR1 MNHEY and CDR2 SMNVEV (reference sequence). Here the CDR3 DNA reads TGTGCCAGCAGTCCACAGGGGGGTGGCTACACCTTC. Protein product: CASSPQGGGYTF.

V gene TRBV30 combines with J gene TRBJ1-3; no definite D call. Trimming cost V 2 bases and J 0 bases, with 8 bases left between them. The V gene's germline CDR1 is GTSNPN and CDR2 SVGIG (reference sequence). This CDR3 region has 14 residues. In DNA, the CDR3 is TGTGCCTGGAGTAACGGAGTCTCTGGAAACACCATATATTTT. The encoded protein is CAWSNGVSGNTIYF.

V gene TRBV9 combines with J gene TRBJ2-1, with TRBD1 matching over 10 bases. CDR1 is SGDLS and CDR2 is YYNGEE in the germline V gene. Trimming removed 0 bases from V and 5 bases from J; junction bases left unmatched: 5. The CDR3 covers 16 residues. The CDR3 nucleotides are TGTGCCAGCAGCGTAGGGGGACAGGGGTACGACAATGAGCAGTTCTTC. Translated, it gives CASSVGGQGYDNEQFF. Complete variable domain (other parts from reference TRBV9 and TRBJ2-1): DSGVTQTPKHLITATGQRVTLRCSPRSGDLSVYWYQQSLDQGLQFLIQYYNGEERAKGNILERFSAQQFPDLHSELNLSSLELGDSALYFCASSVGGQGYDNEQFFGPGTRLTVL.

The chain combines TRBV10-3 with TRBJ1-2; weak D call: TRBD1 (6 bases). Trimming stripped 9 bases from V and 2 bases from J, with 13 bases between. Germline V gene data show CDR1 as ENHRY and CDR2 as SYGVKD. CDR3 length: 13 amino acids. The CDR3 DNA sequence: TGTGCCATATTACAGGGTTCCAACTATGGCTACACCTTC. It translates to CAILQGSNYGYTF.

The chain recombines TRBV6-5 with TRBJ2-7, with a weak D call TRBD1 (5 bases). V gave up 7 bases and J gave up 4 bases, with 14 bases separating them. The CDR3 spans 13 residues. Germline CDR1 and CDR2: MNHEY and SVGAGI. The CDR3 nucleotides are TGTGCCAGCACCAAGACAGAAGATTACGAGCAGTACTTC. Its translation: CASTKTEDYEQYF.

The CDR3 protein is CASGRQGENYGYTF. The CDR3 DNA is TGTGCCAGTGGCAGACAGGGGGAAAACTATGGCTACACCTTC. The genes are TRBV19 and TRBJ1-2, with 9 positions matching TRBD1. The CDR3 runs 14 residues. Germline CDR1 reads LNHDA; CDR2 reads SQIVND (reference sequence). Unmatched junction bases numbered 6, after V lost 8 bases and J lost 2 bases.

The chain links TRBV19 to TRBJ1-4; 8 positions match TRBD1. V lost 7 bases and J lost 2; bases outside the gene matches: 6. Germline CDR1 reads LNHDA; CDR2 reads SQIVND (reference sequence). The CDR3 is made up of 15 amino acids. CDR3 loop: CASTSWTGTNEKLFF. The CDR3 bases are TGTGCCAGTACCTCCTGGACAGGGACTAATGAAAAACTGTTTTTT.

This clone was recorded at least ten times. The CDR3 nucleotides are TGTGCCAGCAGACCTAGGCCCGGGGCGGACAGCTCCTACGAGCAGTACTTC. Translated, it gives CASRPRPGADSSYEQYF. This sequence joins TRBV28 and TRBJ2-7, with D possibly matching TRBD1 (6 bases). The germline V gene has CDR1 MDHEN and CDR2 SYDVKM. V dropped 6 bases and J dropped 0 bases, with 21 bases sitting between them. This CDR3 comprises 17 residues.